These T cell receptor beta chains were read from a single sample in a study of T cells in Graves' hyperthyroidism and ophthalmopathy. TCRdb analysed the multiplex PCR reads with MiXCR anew, one entry per CDR3 protein. The data hold approximately 250,000 distinct CDR3 sequences, with about 24% observed a single time. Sequenced material: blood. The receptors were sampled from a woman aged 40 to 50 with Graves' ophthalmopathy. Each CDR3 is given with its conserved first and last residue. The order of the fields is clone size, V gene, J gene, CDR3 protein. Clone size is stated in some rows and not others, as once, few, many or a class when expanded.

many,TRBV28,TRBJ1-2,CASSLSSGTGLRGYTF
many,TRBV7-2,TRBJ2-7,CASSLWGDPGNEQYF
many,TRBV7-9,TRBJ1-1,CASSPGTHYNTEAFF
many,TRBV6-5,TRBJ2-7,CASSSRDRGYVGEQYF
NA,TRBV3-1,TRBJ2-5,CASSLRFGTYQETQYF
many,TRBV6-5,TRBJ2-5,CASSYSSGRETQYF
NA,TRBV7-2,TRBJ2-7,CASSLRPGTGSYEQYF
few,TRBV5-1,TRBJ2-2,CASSPQAASGELFF
NA,TRBV7-2,TRBJ2-7,CASSLAYGDEQYF
many,TRBV10-2,TRBJ2-7,CASSDEGRTYEQYF
many,TRBV27,TRBJ2-7,CASSLAGPGGVNEQYF
many,TRBV6-5,TRBJ1-1,CASSYSEAMNTEAFF